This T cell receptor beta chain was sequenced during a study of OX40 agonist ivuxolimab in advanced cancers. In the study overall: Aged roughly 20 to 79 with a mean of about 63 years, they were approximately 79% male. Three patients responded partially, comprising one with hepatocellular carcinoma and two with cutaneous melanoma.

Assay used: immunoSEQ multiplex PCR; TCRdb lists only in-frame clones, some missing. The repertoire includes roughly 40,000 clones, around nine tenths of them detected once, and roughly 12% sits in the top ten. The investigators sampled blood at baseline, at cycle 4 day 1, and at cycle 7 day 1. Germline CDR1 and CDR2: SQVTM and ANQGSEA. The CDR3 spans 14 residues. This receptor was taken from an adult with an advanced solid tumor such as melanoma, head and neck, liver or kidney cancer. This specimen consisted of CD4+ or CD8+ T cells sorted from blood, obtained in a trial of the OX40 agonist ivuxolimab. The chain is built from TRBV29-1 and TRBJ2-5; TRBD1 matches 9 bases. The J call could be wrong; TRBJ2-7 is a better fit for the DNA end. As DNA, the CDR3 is TGCAGCGTTGATGGGACAGGGAACTCCTACGAGCAGTACTTC. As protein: CSVDGTGNSYEQYF.